This is a list of T cell receptor beta chains from one sample in a study of T cell changes during pregnancy in multiple sclerosis. Assay used: immunoSEQ multiplex PCR; TCRdb lists only in-frame clones, some missing. The sample shows about 40,000 clones, about nine tenths of them seen only once. Specimen: CD4+ T cells from peripheral blood mononuclear cells, collected in the third trimester of pregnancy. Every receptor here comes from a female donor with multiple sclerosis, enrolled in a pregnancy study. Each CDR3 is given with its conserved first and last residue. D genes are given only for firm matches. Where a row states a size, it is once, few, many or the class of an expanded clone; other rows omit it.

J,V,D,size,DNA,CDR3
TRBJ1-2,TRBV6-1,NA,NA,TGTGCCAGCAGACCAGGGGCCGACCGGTTTGGCTACACCTTC,CASRPGADRFGYTF
TRBJ1-1,TRBV7-3,NA,NA,TGTGCCAGCAGCCCGGACATTTCGAACACTGAAGCTTTCTTT,CASSPDISNTEAFF
TRBJ1-6,TRBV7-2,TRBD1,once,TGTGCCAGCAGCTCTTCCGGGACAGGGAGTTCACCCCTCCACTTT,CASSSSGTGSSPLHF
TRBJ1-2,TRBV7-2,TRBD1,NA,TGTGCCAGCAGCTTAGACAGGGGCGGCTACACCTTC,CASSLDRGGYTF
TRBJ1-1,TRBV7-9,TRBD1,few,TGTGCCAGCAGCGTTAACAGGGGGAACATGAACACTGAAGCTTTCTTT,CASSVNRGNMNTEAFF
TRBJ2-1,TRBV6-5,TRBD1,few,TGTGCCAGCAGTTACCGGGACAGGAGAAATGAGCAGTTCTTC,CASSYRDRRNEQFF
TRBJ1-4,TRBV6-1,NA,NA,TGTACGGGGGGTTTGGGTGAAAAACTGTTTTTT,CTGGLGEKLFF
TRBJ1-1,TRBV19,TRBD1,few,TGTGCCAGTAGTATCGGTTCGACAGGGGGAAGGACTGAAGCTTTCTTT,CASSIGSTGGRTEAFF
TRBJ2-3,TRBV5-1,NA,once,TGCGCCAGCAGCCCGGCGATGACTAGTCGGTCAGATACGCAGTATTTT,CASSPAMTSRSDTQYF
TRBJ2-7,TRBV6-5,TRBD1,NA,TGTGCCAGCAGACTGGGACAGGGGGCCTACGAGCAGTACTTC,CASRLGQGAYEQYF
TRBJ1-1,TRBV28,NA,NA,TGTGCCAGCAGTTTAGGGGCACTGAACACTGAAGCTTTCTTT,CASSLGALNTEAFF
TRBJ2-3,TRBV19,TRBD1,NA,TGTGCCAGCAATGACAGGGCCGATACGCAGTATTTT,CASNDRADTQYF
TRBJ1-5,TRBV2,NA,NA,TGTGCCAGCAGTGTTGTGCTACAGCCCCAGCATTTT,CASSVVLQPQHF
TRBJ2-5,TRBV7-2,NA,NA,TGTGCCAGCAGCTTGTCAGCGTTGGTCCAAGAGACCCAGTACTTC,CASSLSALVQETQYF
TRBJ2-7,TRBV2,NA,NA,TGTGCCAGCAGTGAGACTAGTTACGAGCAGTACTTC,CASSETSYEQYF
TRBJ2-2,TRBV5-1,NA,NA,TGCGCCAGCAGCTTGGGAACGGTTAACACCGGGGAGCTGTTTTTT,CASSLGTVNTGELFF
TRBJ2-2,TRBV7-2,NA,NA,TGTGCCAGCAGCTCCGACTTCCGCTCCGGGGAGCTGTTTTTT,CASSSDFRSGELFF
TRBJ1-5,TRBV25-1,NA,NA,TGTGCCAGCAGTGAATTCGACAGTAATCAGCCCCAGCATTTT,CASSEFDSNQPQHF
TRBJ1-2,TRBV27,TRBD1,NA,TGTGCCAGCAGTTTAATGGGACAGCTCTATGGCTACACCTTC,CASSLMGQLYGYTF
TRBJ2-1,TRBV7-2,TRBD2,NA,TGTGCCAGCAGCTTTACTAGCGGGAGGCCCTACAATGAGCAGTTCTTC,CASSFTSGRPYNEQFF
TRBJ2-6,TRBV6-1,NA,NA,TGTGCCAGCGGGAGCTCTGGGGCCAACGTCCTGACTTTC,CASGSSGANVLTF
TRBJ2-3,TRBV18,TRBD1,NA,TGTGCCAGCTCACCGCAGGGGGCAGATACGCAGTATTTT,CASSPQGADTQYF